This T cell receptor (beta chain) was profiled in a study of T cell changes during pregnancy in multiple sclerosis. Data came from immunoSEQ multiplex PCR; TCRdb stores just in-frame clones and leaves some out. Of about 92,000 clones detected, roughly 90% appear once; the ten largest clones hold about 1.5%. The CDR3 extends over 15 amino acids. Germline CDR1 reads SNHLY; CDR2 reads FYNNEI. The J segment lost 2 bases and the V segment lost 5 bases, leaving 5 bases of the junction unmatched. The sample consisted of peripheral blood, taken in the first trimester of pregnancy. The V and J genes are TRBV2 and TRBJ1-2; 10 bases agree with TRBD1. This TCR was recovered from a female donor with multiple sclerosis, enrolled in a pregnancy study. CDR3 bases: TGTGCCAGCAGTCTAGGGGGACAGGGGAACTATGGCTACACCTTC. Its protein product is CASSLGGQGNYGYTF.